The clone carrying this T cell receptor (beta chain) occurred many times. The antigen is unknown. V shed 4 bases and J shed 7 bases, with 11 bases lying between them. Germline V gene sequence: CDR1 LGHNA, CDR2 YSLEER. This CDR3 is built from 13 residues. The data originate from a study of CD8 T cells in ankylosing spondylitis. Study-level results: Disease-linked clones reportedly concentrated significantly in matched ankylosing spondylitis synovial fluid. Ankylosing spondylitis blood appeared to be characterized by a TCR beta motif of several highly homologous variants.

TCRdb reprocessed the 5' RACE reads via MiXCR and lists one record per CDR3 protein. The table has 330,000 or so distinct CDR3 sequences, less than 10% seen once; the top ten hold 14% to 15%. The chain is built from TRBV4-3 and TRBJ2-4, with D possibly matching TRBD1 (6 bases). The origin of this receptor is a male donor with ankylosing spondylitis. The specimen was blood, either unsorted or a sorted T cell fraction (not recorded which). The CDR3 spells CASSRATGNIQYF. The CDR3 nucleotides read TGCGCCAGCAGCCGAGCCACAGGGAACATTCAGTACTTC.